A selection of T cell receptor beta chains follows, all from one sample in a study of T cell responses to AZD1222 COVID-19 vaccine. Assay: immunoSEQ multiplex PCR; the TCRdb copy retains only in-frame clones and omits some. This sample contains over 120,000 clones. The source material was peripheral blood. The receptors come from an adult in good health. Both conserved end residues are part of each CDR3. D genes are given only for firm matches.

d_call j_call v_call cdr3_nt cdr3_aa
- TRBJ1-5 TRBV7-9 TGTGCCAGCAGCTCAAGGGACGATCAGCCCCAGCATTTT CASSSRDDQPQHF
- TRBJ1-1 TRBV5-5 TGTGCCAGCAGCTCGCATACAGGGATCGGTTTCTTT CASSSHTGIGFF
TRBD1 TRBJ1-2 TRBV11-3 TGTGCCAGCAGCTTACCCCGGACAGGCGGGGACTATGGCTACACCTTC CASSLPRTGGDYGYTF
- TRBJ1-1 TRBV5-3 TGTGCCAGAAGACGCCTGAACACTGAAGCTTTCTTT CARRRLNTEAFF
- TRBJ1-1 TRBV12-3/TRBV12-4 TGTGCCAGCAGATCCGAGCCTTCTGAAGCTTTCTTT CASRSEPSEAFF
- TRBJ1-1 TRBV7-2 TGTGCCAGCAGCGCGAGGGACTCTGGATACACTGAAGCTTTCTTT CASSARDSGYTEAFF
TRBD1 TRBJ1-6 TRBV18 TGTGCCAGCTCCATAGCCGGGACAGGGGACTGGTCACCCCTCCACTTT CASSIAGTGDWSPLHF
- TRBJ2-3 TRBV6-5 TGTGCCAGCAGTTACTCGGGGCCCAGAGTAGATACGCAGTATTTT CASSYSGPRVDTQYF
TRBD1 TRBJ2-3 TRBV6-2/TRBV6-3 TGTGCCAGCAGCCCTCGGACAGGGAAGGTTCAAGATACGCAGTATTTT CASSPRTGKVQDTQYF
TRBD2 TRBJ2-2 TRBV4-2 TGTGCCAGCAGCCAAGGACTAGCGGGGGGAATGAACACCGGGGAGCTGTTTTTT CASSQGLAGGMNTGELFF
- TRBJ1-2 TRBV5-5 TGTGCCAGCAGCCGGGAAGGGTGGGGAGGCTACACCTTC CASSREGWGGYTF
- TRBJ1-5 TRBV6-5 TGTGCCAGCAGCACCCGGGGGGGCAATCAGCCCCAGCATTTT CASSTRGGNQPQHF
TRBD1 TRBJ1-3 TRBV3-1/TRBV3-2 TGTGCCAGCAGCTCTGAGACAGGGGGGCGAAACACCATATATTTT CASSSETGGRNTIYF
- TRBJ1-2 TRBV7-8 TGTGCCAGCAGCAACAACAACTATGGCTACACCTTC CASSNNNYGYTF
TRBD1 TRBJ2-1 TRBV2 TGTGCCAGCAGTTTGATAGGGACAGGCTCGACCCTTGAGCAGTTCTTC CASSLIGTGSTLEQFF
TRBD1 TRBJ1-2 TRBV5-4 TGTGCCAGCAGCCCGGGACAGGGAGGCTATGGCTACACCTTC CASSPGQGGYGYTF
TRBD2 TRBJ2-3 TRBV9 TGTGCCAGCAGCGTAGCGCTAGCGGGGGGTACGCAGTATTTT CASSVALAGGTQYF
- TRBJ1-1 TRBV5-6 TGTGCCAGCAGCTTGGTGGGGCGAGGGTCGAGTGAAGCTTTCTTT CASSLVGRGSSEAFF
TRBD2 TRBJ2-3 TRBV20-1 TGCAGTGCTAGTGGAGCGGGGGGACGCACAGATACGCAGTATTTT CSASGAGGRTDTQYF
- TRBJ1-2 TRBV12-3/TRBV12-4 TGTGCCAGCAGTCCCGGGGTTTATGGCTACACCTTC CASSPGVYGYTF
TRBD1 TRBJ1-4 TRBV9 TGTGCCAGCAGCCCCGAATCCGGGACAGGGGCTGAAAAACTGTTTTTT CASSPESGTGAEKLFF
TRBD1 TRBJ1-2 TRBV27 TGTGCCAGCAGTTTGACGAGACAGGGGTTCAACTATGGCTACACCTTC CASSLTRQGFNYGYTF
- TRBJ1-5 TRBV15 TGTGCCACCAGCAGAGGTACGGGGATGCAATGGCCCCAGCATTTT CATSRGTGMQWPQHF
- TRBJ1-2 TRBV6-1 TGTGCCAGCAGTGAAGGAGCCAGGGACTATGGCTACACCTTC CASSEGARDYGYTF
- TRBJ1-6 TRBV19 TGTGCCAGTATCCAAGGGGGACATATTAATTCACCCCTCCACTTT CASIQGGHINSPLHF
TRBD1 TRBJ1-5 TRBV19 TGTGCCAGTAGTACTAACAGGGGGAAAAATCAGCCCCAGCATTTT CASSTNRGKNQPQHF
- TRBJ2-1 TRBV11-1 TGTGCCAGCGTCCCCCAGGGCAGGTTCACCTACAATGAGCAGTTCTTC CASVPQGRFTYNEQFF
- TRBJ1-2 TRBV19 TGTGCCAGTAGGGAACAGAGGTCGCTCGGGGGTTATGGCTACACCTTC CASREQRSLGGYGYTF
- TRBJ2-1 TRBV6-5 TGTGCCAGCAGTTCCGTACTCGGTGAGCAGTTCTTC CASSSVLGEQFF
- TRBJ1-1 TRBV19 TGTGCCAGTTCCCGGGACGGGAGTATGAACACTGAAGCTTTCTTT CASSRDGSMNTEAFF
- TRBJ1-1 TRBV15 TGTGCCACCAGCCCGCGCCTTGGACACACTGAAGCTTTCTTT CATSPRLGHTEAFF
- TRBJ2-7 TRBV5-8 TGTGCCAGCAACGCCGCTCGGACCGGATACGAGCAGTACTTC CASNAARTGYEQYF
- TRBJ2-3 TRBV7-2 TGTGCCAGCAGCCCCTGGAACACAGATACGCAGTATTTT CASSPWNTDTQYF